This T cell receptor (beta chain) was identified during a study of T cell responses to AZD1222 COVID-19 vaccine. On the study more broadly: Some second doses came at about 4 weeks and others at about 12 weeks; these were pooled. Findings and limits, study-wide: There were vaccine-associated CD4 TCRs across spike, dominant at 160-218 and 743-854. Scientists sampled the repertoires only once the peak T cell response had passed.

Sequencing was performed with immunoSEQ multiplex PCR; in TCRdb, only in-frame clones are kept and a portion is missing. The sample gives 140,000 or so clones, around 91% of which show up once; roughly 1.5% is in the top ten. A remark on this clone: The target antigen is unknown.

Trimming took 4 bases from V and 4 from J; bases not matched to a gene: 7. Germline CDR1 reads SGHRS; CDR2 reads YFSETQ. This CDR3 has 14 residues. The TCR comes from an adult in good health. Sample: peripheral blood, taken on day 0 of AZD1222 vaccination. The chain links TRBV5-1 to TRBJ1-1; 7 nucleotides match TRBD1. CDR3 DNA sequence: TGCGCCAGCAGCATAGAGGGGGCGAGCACTGAAGCTTTCTTT. Translating gives CASSIEGASTEAFF.